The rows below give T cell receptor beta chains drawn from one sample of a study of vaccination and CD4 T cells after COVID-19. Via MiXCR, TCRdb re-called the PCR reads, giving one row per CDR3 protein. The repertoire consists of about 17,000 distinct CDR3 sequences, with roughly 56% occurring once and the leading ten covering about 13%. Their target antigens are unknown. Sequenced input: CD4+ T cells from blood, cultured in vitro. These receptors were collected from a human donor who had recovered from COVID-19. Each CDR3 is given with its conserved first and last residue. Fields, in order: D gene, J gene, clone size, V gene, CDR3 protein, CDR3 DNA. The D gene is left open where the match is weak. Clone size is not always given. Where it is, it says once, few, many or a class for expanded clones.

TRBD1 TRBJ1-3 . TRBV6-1 CASTARGASGNTIYF TGTGCCAGCACCGCCAGGGGGGCGAGTGGAAACACCATATATTTT
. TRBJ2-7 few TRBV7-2 CASGGDLEQYF TGTGCCAGCGGAGGGGACCTCGAGCAGTACTTC
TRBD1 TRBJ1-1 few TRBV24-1 CATRETGLNTEAFF TGTGCCACCAGGGAGACAGGGTTGAACACTGAAGCTTTCTTT
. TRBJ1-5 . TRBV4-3 CASSQGGGGQPQHF TGCGCCAGCAGCCAAGGAGGGGGAGGGCAGCCCCAGCATTTT
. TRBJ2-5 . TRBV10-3 CAISVTQGETQYF TGTGCCATCAGTGTGACGCAGGGAGAGACCCAGTACTTC
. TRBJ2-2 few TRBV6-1 CASSDRKRWDTGELFF TGTGCCAGCAGTGACAGGAAAAGGTGGGACACCGGGGAGCTGTTTTTT
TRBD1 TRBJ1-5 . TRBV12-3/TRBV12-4 CASSLTGENQPQHF TGTGCCAGCAGTTTGACAGGGGAGAATCAGCCCCAGCATTTT
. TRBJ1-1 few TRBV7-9 CASSFTGGEAFF TGTGCCAGCAGCTTCACGGGGGGAGAAGCTTTCTTT
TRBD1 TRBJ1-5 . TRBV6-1 CASSRQGSNQPQHF TGTGCCAGCAGTCGACAGGGGAGCAATCAGCCCCAGCATTTT
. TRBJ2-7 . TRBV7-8 CASSLPSKYEQYF TGTGCCAGCAGCTTACCGTCTAAATACGAGCAGTACTTC
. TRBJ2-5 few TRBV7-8 CASSWRGETQYF TGTGCCAGCAGCTGGAGGGGGGAGACCCAGTACTTC
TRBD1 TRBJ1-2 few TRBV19 CASSITGTGGRGYTF TGTGCCAGTAGTATAACCGGGACAGGGGGACGTGGCTACACCTTC
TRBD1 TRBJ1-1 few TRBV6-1 CASSTQGAEAFF TGTGCCAGCAGTACCCAGGGGGCTGAAGCTTTCTTT
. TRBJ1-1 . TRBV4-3 CASSFRRGEAFF TGCGCCAGCAGCTTTCGGAGGGGTGAAGCTTTCTTT
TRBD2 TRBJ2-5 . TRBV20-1 CSARDPEAGGPETQYF TGCAGTGCTAGAGACCCTGAAGCGGGAGGGCCGGAGACCCAGTACTTC
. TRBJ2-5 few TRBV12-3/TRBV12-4 CASSLARGIGTQYF TGTGCCAGCAGTTTAGCTCGAGGTATTGGGACCCAGTACTTC
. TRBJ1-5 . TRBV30 CAWSAGGPQHF TGTGCCTGGAGCGCCGGGGGGCCCCAGCATTTT
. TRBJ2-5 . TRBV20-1 CSARDWRESETQYF TGCAGTGCTAGAGATTGGAGGGAGAGTGAGACCCAGTACTTC
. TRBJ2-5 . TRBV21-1 CASSAEQETQYF TGTGCCAGCAGCGCCGAACAAGAGACCCAGTACTTC
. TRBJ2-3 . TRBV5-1 CASSLLTIRRDTQYF TGCGCCAGCAGTCTCCTAACGATCCGGCGGGATACGCAGTATTTT
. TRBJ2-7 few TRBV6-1 CASSPNPGASYEQYF TGTGCCAGCAGTCCCAACCCCGGGGCCTCCTACGAGCAGTACTTC
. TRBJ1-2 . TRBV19 CASSTRGNYGYTF TGTGCCAGTAGTACACGGGGCAACTATGGCTACACCTTC
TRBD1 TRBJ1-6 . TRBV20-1 CSATRDRVNSPLHF TGCAGTGCTACCCGGGACAGGGTTAATTCACCCCTCCACTTT
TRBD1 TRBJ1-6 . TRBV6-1 CASRDREYNSPLHF TGTGCCAGCCGGGACAGGGAATATAATTCACCCCTCCACTTT
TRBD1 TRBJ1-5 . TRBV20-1 CSAPDRAGSNQPQHF TGCAGTGCCCCGGACAGGGCGGGGAGCAATCAGCCCCAGCATTTT
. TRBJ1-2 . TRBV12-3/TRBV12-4 CASCTGTHYGYTF TGTGCCAGCTGTACCGGGACTCACTATGGCTACACCTTC
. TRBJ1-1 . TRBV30 CAWSLGLNTEAFF TGTGCCTGGAGTTTGGGATTGAACACTGAAGCTTTCTTT
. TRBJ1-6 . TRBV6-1 CASSKGSPLHF TGTGCCAGCAGTAAGGGTTCACCCCTCCACTTT
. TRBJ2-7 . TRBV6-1 CASRKGQSYEQYF TGTGCCAGCAGGAAGGGACAATCCTACGAGCAGTACTTC
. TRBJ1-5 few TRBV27 CASSLSGANQPQHF TGTGCCAGCAGTTTATCAGGGGCCAATCAGCCCCAGCATTTT
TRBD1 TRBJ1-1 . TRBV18 CASSRDRGNTEAFF TGTGCCAGCTCACGGGACAGGGGGAACACTGAAGCTTTCTTT
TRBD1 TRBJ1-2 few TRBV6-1 CASRLTGDYGYTF TGTGCCAGCAGATTGACAGGGGACTATGGCTACACCTTC
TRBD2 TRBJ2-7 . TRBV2 CASSGLAGGPAIREQYF TGTGCCAGCAGCGGACTAGCGGGAGGGCCAGCGATACGCGAGCAGTACTTC
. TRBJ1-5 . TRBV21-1 CASIGQGGNQPQHF TGTGCCAGCATAGGACAGGGAGGCAATCAGCCCCAGCATTTT
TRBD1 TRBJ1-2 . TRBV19 CASSPTGVLGGYTF TGTGCCAGTAGCCCGACAGGGGTGTTGGGAGGCTACACCTTC
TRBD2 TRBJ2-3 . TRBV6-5 CASSSRGASGSNTQYF TGTGCCAGCAGTTCTAGGGGGGCTAGCGGGTCCAATACGCAGTATTTT
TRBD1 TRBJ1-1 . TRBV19 CASNIRDSEAFF TGTGCCAGTAATATAAGGGACAGTGAAGCTTTCTTT
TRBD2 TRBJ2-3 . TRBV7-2 CASSRLSGTDTQYF TGTGCCAGCAGCCGTCTTAGCGGGACAGATACGCAGTATTTT
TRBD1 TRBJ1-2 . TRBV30 CASKSGTGYGYTF TGTGCCTCCAAATCCGGGACAGGATATGGCTACACCTTC
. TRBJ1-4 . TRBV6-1 CASRDRTGVEKLFF TGTGCCAGCAGGGACCGAACTGGGGTGGAAAAACTGTTTTTT
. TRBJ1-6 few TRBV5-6 CASDIPGRPRSPLHF TGTGCCAGCGACATACCGGGACGTCCGCGCTCACCCCTCCACTTT
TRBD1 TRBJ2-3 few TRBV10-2 CASSPQGAGTDTQYF TGCGCCAGCAGCCCACAGGGGGCGGGCACAGATACGCAGTATTTT
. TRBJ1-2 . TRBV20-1 CSARDRREGDGYTF TGCAGTGCTAGAGATCGGCGGGAGGGAGATGGCTACACCTTC
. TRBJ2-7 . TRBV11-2 CASSLAGTGAYEQYF TGTGCCAGCAGCTTAGCCGGGACGGGAGCATACGAGCAGTACTTC
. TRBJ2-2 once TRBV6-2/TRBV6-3 CASKGGLHYTGELFF TGTGCCAGCAAGGGCGGACTTCACTATACCGGGGAGCTGTTTTTT
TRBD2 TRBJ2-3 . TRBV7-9 CASSSPFPGLAGAPDTQYF TGTGCCAGCAGCTCCCCCTTTCCGGGACTAGCGGGAGCCCCAGATACGCAGTATTTT
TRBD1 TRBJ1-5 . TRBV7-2 CASSASDRSSNQPQHF TGTGCCAGCAGCGCCTCGGACAGGTCCAGCAATCAGCCCCAGCATTTT
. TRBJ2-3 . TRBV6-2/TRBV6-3 CASTLAGTGDTQYF TGTGCCAGCACCCTCGCAGGGACTGGGGATACGCAGTATTTT
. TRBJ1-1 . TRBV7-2 CASSFRATSGDTEAFF TGTGCCAGCAGCTTTCGCGCGACCTCGGGAGACACTGAAGCTTTCTTT
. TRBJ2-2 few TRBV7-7 CASSVSGSTGELFF TGTGCCAGCAGCGTCTCGGGGTCCACCGGGGAGCTGTTTTTT
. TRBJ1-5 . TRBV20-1 CSARRAGNQPQHF TGCAGTGCTAGGAGGGCAGGCAATCAGCCCCAGCATTTT
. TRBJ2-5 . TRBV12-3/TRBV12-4 CASSFGPAQETQYF TGTGCCAGCAGTTTCGGGCCGGCCCAAGAGACCCAGTACTTC
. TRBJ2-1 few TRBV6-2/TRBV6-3 CASSYPSRTTYNEQFF TGTGCCAGCAGTTACCCTTCCCGGACAACCTACAATGAGCAGTTCTTC
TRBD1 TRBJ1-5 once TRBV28 CASSGQGGGNQPQHF TGTGCCAGCAGTGGACAGGGGGGCGGCAATCAGCCCCAGCATTTT